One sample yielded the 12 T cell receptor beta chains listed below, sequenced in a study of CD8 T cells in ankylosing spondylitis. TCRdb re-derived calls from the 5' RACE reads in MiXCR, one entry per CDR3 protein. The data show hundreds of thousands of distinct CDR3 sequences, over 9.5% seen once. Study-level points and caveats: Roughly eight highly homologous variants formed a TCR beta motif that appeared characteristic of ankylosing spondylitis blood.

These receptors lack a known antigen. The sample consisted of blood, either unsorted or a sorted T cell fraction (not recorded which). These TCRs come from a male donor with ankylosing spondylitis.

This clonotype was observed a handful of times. CDR3 sequence reads: CASSQVSDGRGDEQFF. Written as DNA, the CDR3 is TGTGCCAGCAGCCAAGTGTCTGACGGGAGAGGCGATGAGCAGTTCTTC. The chain has TRBV4-2 and TRBJ2-1; D possibly corresponds to TRBD2 (6 bases). Germline CDR1 and CDR2: LGHNA and YNFKEQ. With 1 base removed from V and 8 bases from J, the gap between germline ends came to 18 bases. CDR3 size: 16 residues.

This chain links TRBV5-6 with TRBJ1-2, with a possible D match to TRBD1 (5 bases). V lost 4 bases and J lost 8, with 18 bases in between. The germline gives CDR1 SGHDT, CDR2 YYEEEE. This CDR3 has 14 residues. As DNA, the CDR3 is TGTGCCAGCAGCCCCGGGACTCCAATGGAAGGCTACACCTTC. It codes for CASSPGTPMEGYTF.

The CDR3 sequence: CSARDRNRVEGEQYF. The CDR3 bases are TGCAGTGCTAGAGATCGGAACAGGGTGGAAGGAGAGCAGTACTTC. This chain connects TRBV20-1 to TRBJ2-7; the D gene is possibly TRBD1 (6 bases). The CDR3 has 15 amino acids. V lost 0 bases and J 7 bases, leaving 19 bases between the germline ends. Germline V CDR1 and CDR2: DFQATT, SNEGSKA (reference sequence).

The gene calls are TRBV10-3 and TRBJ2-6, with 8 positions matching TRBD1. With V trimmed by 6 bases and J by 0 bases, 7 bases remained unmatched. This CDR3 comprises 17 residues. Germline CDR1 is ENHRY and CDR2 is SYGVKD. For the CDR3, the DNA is TGTGCCATCAGGGAATTGACAGGGGTCTCTGGGGCCAACGTCCTGACTTTC. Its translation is CAIRELTGVSGANVLTF.

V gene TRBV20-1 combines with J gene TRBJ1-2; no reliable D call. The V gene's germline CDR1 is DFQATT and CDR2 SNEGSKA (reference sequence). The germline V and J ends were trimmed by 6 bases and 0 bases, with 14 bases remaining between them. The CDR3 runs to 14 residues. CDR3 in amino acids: CSAPWGSTNYGYTF. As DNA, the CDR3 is TGCAGTGCCCCTTGGGGATCCACTAACTATGGCTACACCTTC.

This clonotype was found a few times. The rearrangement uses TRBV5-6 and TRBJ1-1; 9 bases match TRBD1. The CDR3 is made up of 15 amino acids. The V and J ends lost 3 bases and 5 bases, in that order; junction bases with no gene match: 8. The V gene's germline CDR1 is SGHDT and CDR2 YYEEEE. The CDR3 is CASSSQTGGGTEAFF. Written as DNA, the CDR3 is TGTGCCAGCAGCTCACAGACAGGGGGAGGAACTGAAGCTTTCTTT. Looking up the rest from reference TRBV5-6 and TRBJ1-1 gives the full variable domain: DAGVTQSPTHLIKTRGQQVTLRCSPKSGHDTVSWYQQALGQGPQFIFQYYEEEERQRGNFPDRFSGHQFPNYSSELNVNALLLGDSALYLCASSSQTGGGTEAFFGQGTRLTVV.

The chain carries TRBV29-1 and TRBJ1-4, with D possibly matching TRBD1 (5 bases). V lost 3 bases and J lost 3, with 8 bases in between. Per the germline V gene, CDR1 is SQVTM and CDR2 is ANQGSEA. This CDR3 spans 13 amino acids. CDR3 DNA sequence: TGCAGCGTTGACTCGGGGGCTAATGAAAAACTGTTTTTT. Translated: CSVDSGANEKLFF.

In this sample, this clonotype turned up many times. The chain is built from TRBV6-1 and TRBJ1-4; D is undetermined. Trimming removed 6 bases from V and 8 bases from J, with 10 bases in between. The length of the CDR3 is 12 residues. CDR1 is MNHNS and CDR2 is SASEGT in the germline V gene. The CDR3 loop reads CASSVPGEKLFF. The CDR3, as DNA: TGTGCCAGCAGCGTCCCGGGCGAAAAACTGTTTTTT.

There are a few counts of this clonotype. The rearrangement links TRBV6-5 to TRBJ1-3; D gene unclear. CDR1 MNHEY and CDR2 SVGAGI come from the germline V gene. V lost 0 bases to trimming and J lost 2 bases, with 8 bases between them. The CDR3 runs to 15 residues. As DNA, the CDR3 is TGTGCCAGCAGTTACTCCCCATTTGCTGGAAACACCATATATTTT. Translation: CASSYSPFAGNTIYF.

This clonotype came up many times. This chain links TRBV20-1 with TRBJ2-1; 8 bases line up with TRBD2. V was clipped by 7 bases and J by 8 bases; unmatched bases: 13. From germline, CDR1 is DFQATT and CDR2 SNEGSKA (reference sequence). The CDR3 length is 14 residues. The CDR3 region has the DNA TGCAGTGGCAACGCCGGGACTAGACGGGATGAGCAGTTCTTC. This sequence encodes CSGNAGTRRDEQFF.

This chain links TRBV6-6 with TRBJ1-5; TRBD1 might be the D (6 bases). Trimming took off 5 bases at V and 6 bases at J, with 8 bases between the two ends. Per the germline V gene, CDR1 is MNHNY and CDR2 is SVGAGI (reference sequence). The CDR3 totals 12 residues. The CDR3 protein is CASSGDIQPQHF. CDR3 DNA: TGTGCCAGCAGTGGGGACATTCAGCCCCAGCATTTT.

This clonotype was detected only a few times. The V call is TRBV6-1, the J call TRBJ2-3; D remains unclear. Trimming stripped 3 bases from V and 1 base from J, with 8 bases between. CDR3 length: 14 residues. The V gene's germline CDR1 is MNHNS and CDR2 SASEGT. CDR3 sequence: CASSDRVGTDTQYF. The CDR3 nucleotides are TGTGCCAGCAGTGATAGGGTTGGCACAGATACGCAGTATTTT.